This TCR beta chain emerged from a study of cytomegalovirus exposure and HLA in healthy donors. Turning to the study itself: A prior study identified approximately 120 million unique TCR beta sequences from 200 million or so T cells. Among the roughly 400 genotyped donors, less than 85% were placed in the Caucasian-associated ancestry cluster. Study-wide findings and caveats: Analyzed later, most CMV-associated TCR beta chains appeared HLA-restricted.

Note on this clone: What it binds is unknown.

This CDR3 region has 13 residues. V lost 5 bases and J lost 3; bases outside the gene matches: 3. CDR1 is SEHNR and CDR2 is FQNEAQ in the germline V gene (reference sequence). Primers for the PCR totalled 60 Vbeta and 13 Jbeta. In the study's own analysis: In a later analysis, of 79 million or so unique beta chains, about 11 million appeared in at least two donors. Data came from immunoSEQ multiplex PCR; TCRdb stores just in-frame clones and leaves some out. D and trimming were read from the DNA, whereas the V and J calls and clone size are those reported in that table. The table shows roughly 120,000 clones, with 60% to 80% occurring only once.

The source is a woman aged 25 to 45 in good health and CMV-seropositive. The source material was PBMCs. The V gene is TRBV7-9, the J gene TRBJ2-7; 8 positions agree with TRBD2. The CDR3 region has the DNA TGTGCCAGCAGCCGCGGGACTAGCTACGAGCAGTACTTC. Translated: CASSRGTSYEQYF.